This TCR beta chain was retrieved from a study of T cell changes during pregnancy in multiple sclerosis. Using immunoSEQ multiplex PCR, the repertoire was profiled, and TCRdb retains in-frame clones only, with some absent. The data contain roughly 29,000 clones, about 92% of them singletons. Trimming took 5 bases from V and 3 from J, leaving 17 bases between them. Germline V lookup: CDR1 SGHVS, CDR2 FQNEAQ. The CDR3 runs 15 residues. V usage is TRBV7-8 and J usage is TRBJ2-7, with D possibly being TRBD1 (6 bases). Sequenced material: CD4+ T cells from peripheral blood mononuclear cells, taken after pregnancy. The clonotype originates from a female donor with multiple sclerosis, enrolled in a pregnancy study. The CDR3 loop reads CASSKAGEWGYEQYF. CDR3 in DNA: TGTGCCAGCAGCAAAGCAGGGGAATGGGGCTACGAGCAGTACTTC.